This T cell receptor (beta chain) was recovered during a study of shared clonotypes between healthy human individuals. Naive-designated CD8 cells lacked CD45RO, were positively enriched for CCR7, and omitted terminally differentiated effector memory CD45RA+ cells. This table comes from immunoSEQ multiplex PCR, and its TCRdb copy is limited to in-frame clones, with some not included. The sample yields about 2 million clones, about 95% seen once. Germline loops: CDR1 SGHAT, CDR2 FQNNGV. The V gene end was trimmed by 1 base and the J gene end by 8 bases; junction bases not matched to a gene: 6. The CDR3 has 15 amino acids.

The origin of this receptor is a man younger than 30 in good health. V usage is TRBV11-2 and J usage is TRBJ2-1; 9 nucleotides line up with TRBD2. The sequenced material came from naive CD8+ T cells sorted from blood. The CDR3: CASSLVAGEWDEQFF. CDR3 bases: TGTGCCAGCAGCTTAGTAGCGGGAGAATGGGATGAGCAGTTCTTC.